Detailed here is one TCR beta chain. Its binding antigen is unknown. No base-level quality is on record; no much larger clone is a single base apart. The data are from a study of human T cells and chemical hapten exposure (dated by TCRdb to 2020 to 2022). For context, the study as a whole: For sensitization, 2% DPC in acetone was applied to a 2 cm by 2 cm area of upper inner arm skin. Libraries were pooled for sequencing, and variation in per-sample TCR yields was attributed mainly to small differences in library volumes within the pool. This study followed changes in the peripheral blood TCR repertoire in vivo during primary and secondary sensitization of alopecia patients to the hapten diphenylcyclopropenone (DPC). Blood was sampled from patients pre-sensitization (week 0) and at 2, 6 and about 24 weeks after DPC sensitization. Patch testing on the upper back used Finn chambers containing 0.01% DPC, with scoring done after 6 days according to International Contact Dermatitis Research Group standards. Most of the patients in the cohort were female, and the cohort covered alopecia areata with under or over 50% scalp involvement, alopecia totalis and alopecia universalis. Patients additionally received weekly therapeutic DPC doses to the scalp throughout the approximately 25-week study period. Blood for TCR sequencing was provided by twenty-nine alopecia patients at one to four time points (pre-sensitization, 2, 6 and 24 weeks).

The time point label, as the study defines it: patch test 1, 2 weeks after DPC sensitization. The treatment or condition label on this specimen signifies: therapeutic diphenylcyclopropenone sensitization with weekly scalp DPC. Blood at each patch-test visit was drawn before the patch test was applied. Patients were considered eligible if aged 18 to 70, diagnosed with alopecia and deemed suitable for DPC therapy, and patients were excluded if pregnant. Total RNA was extracted from unfractionated whole blood collected in Tempus Blood RNA tubes. Library method: RACE. Sequenced using a NextSeq 500. During library preparation, unique molecular identifiers were attached to individual cDNA molecules so that TCRs could be counted quantitatively and reproducibly. From each blood RNA sample, both TCR alpha and TCR beta chains were sequenced. For the original study's pipeline: A median of around 100,000 TCRs per sample was observed, with a range of about 23,224 to 690,600. The Decombinator software suite was used to annotate V, J and CDR3 in the TCR reads. To make PS versus PT1 abundance plots, every sample was subsampled to the same number of TCRs (28,000). TCRs were defined as expanded if absent before sensitization and observed at least eight times at the 2-week time point. TCRdb took the public reads, trimmed them with fastp at Q25, ran MiXCR for clone calling and kept in-frame beta chains. Rows matching on CDR3 protein sequence are summarized as one entry with the most common DNA and genes. These V and J calls are TCRdb output, not the study's own analysis. For this sample the table gives around 76,000 distinct CDR3 sequences, of which roughly 10% were detected only once. Of the sample, about 3.7% is held by the ten largest clones.

What the research found in general, with its limitations: DPC sensitization did not change the number of TCRs with a frequency above 1 in 1000, and there was no evidence of changes in global repertoire structure. After repeated subsampling, the strength of the expansion versus patch-test correlation and the threshold at which it became significant changed. Patch test score correlated positively with the number of PT1 expanded TCRs, reaching significance at thresholds 8, 16 and 32 but not at 4. All patients had alopecia, a presumed autoimmune disease, so their immune response might differ from that of healthy individuals. Compared with pre-sensitization or healthy control sets, expanded TCRs formed significantly more large CDR3 similarity clusters, which is consistent with antigen-driven responses.

Via the germline V gene, CDR1 is MDHEN and CDR2 SYDVKM. V is cut back by 3 bases and J by 2 bases, with 2 bases in the junction unmatched. The CDR3 holds 15 amino acids from the cysteine to the phenylalanine. Solely the CDR3 DNA is kept, with 45 bases framed from the first base. The sequence was collected from a woman aged 55-69 years with alopecia areata. Some clones in this sample may be carry-over from other donors' samples. Specimen: whole blood, collected in connection with sensitization to the hapten diphenylcyclopropenone (DPC). The sequence is built from TRBV28 and TRBJ2-3; 10 nucleotides in the junction match TRBD2. The CDR3 corresponds to CASSFLAGVTDTQYF. At the DNA level, the sequence is TGTGCCAGCAGTTTCCTAGCGGGGGTCACAGATACGCAGTATTTT.